This section outlines one TCR beta chain sequence together with its context. This clonotype has a handful of counts. No cognate antigen has been identified for it. Base qualities were left out, and no much larger clone turns up one base away. RNA was extracted from roughly 1e5 to 1e6 cultured T cells using RNeasy Micro or Mini kits with on-column DNase digestion included, and the extracted RNA was checked on an Agilent 2100 Bioanalyzer. The library came from 5' RACE. The SMARTer Human TCR a/b Profiling Kit was used to construct TCR libraries from RNA, capturing the full V(D)J regions of both the alpha and beta chains. After amplification, libraries were cleaned up with AMPure XP beads and then validated using the DNA 1000 Kit on an Agilent 2100 Bioanalyzer. The libraries were sequenced on an Illumina MiSeq using the 600-cycle v3 reagent kit, and 2 x 300 bp paired-end reads were generated. On the study's bioinformatics: MiXCR and VDJTools were used to process the reads, with non-productive clonotypes filtered out and clonotypes collapsed by CDR3 amino acid sequence prior to recalculating frequencies. CDR3 sequences were matched against the McPAS-TCR database with a Levenshtein distance of 1 allowed, and UpSet plots were generated in R using UpSetR. Through fastp at Q25 and MiXCR, TCRdb rebuilt clones from the public reads, retaining in-frame beta chains. Under each unique CDR3 protein, matching rows form one entry showing the most common genes and DNA. Clone size and V and J calls follow TCRdb, not the original study. This sample is represented by about 660 distinct CDR3 sequences; 43% of them were singletons. Approximately 96% of the sample lies in the top ten.

These data belong to a study of Epstein–Barr virus B cells in breast cancer (dated by TCRdb to about 2021). Study-wide context: Control T cells were expanded by rapid expansion method with irradiated PBMC feeders, soluble OKT3 and IL-2 200 U/ml, collected about 10-13 days after stimulation. A single-patient case report examined whether EBV+ B cells infiltrating the tumor shape the T-cell receptor repertoire in triple-negative breast cancer. Beyond this particular receptor, the publication reports: All data were obtained from a single patient, described as a first proof of concept, and generalization is therefore limited.

The CDR3 goes from the cysteine to the phenylalanine over 14 residues. The sequence is cut down to CDR3 DNA, 42 bases in frame from base 1. The germline V gene (reference sequence) yields LGHDT for CDR1 and YNNKEL for CDR2. V and J are truncated by 4 bases and 0 bases respectively, leaving an intervening sequence of 4 bases. The sample comprised tumor-infiltrating lymphocytes expanded in culture. The TCR originated in a middle-aged woman with triple-negative breast cancer. The rearranged chain carries TRBV3-1 and TRBJ2-6; confidence is insufficient to name the D gene. The nucleotide sequence reads TGTGCCAGCAGCCCCCGCTCTGGGGCCAACGTCCTGACTTTC. It translates as CASSPRSGANVLTF.